This T cell receptor beta chain was captured in a study of Ad26.COV2.S vaccination and SARS-CoV-2 variants. Sequencing was performed with immunoSEQ multiplex PCR; in TCRdb, only in-frame clones are kept and a portion is missing. Altogether 350,000 to 500,000 clones are present, approximately 92% being singletons, with the ten largest covering about 2.4%. Study-level points and caveats: Marked by substantial breadth, spike-specific CD8+ and CD4+ T cell responses were reportedly seen after vaccination. Individuals receiving vaccine had higher spike-specific TCR breadth than placebo recipients did.

Treatment given: approximately 18 received Ad26.COV2.S at low or high dose, single or two shots; several received placebo; per-sample allocation not given. Specimens were obtained on day 63 following the first vaccine or placebo injection. V lost 4 bases to trimming and J lost 4 bases; unmatched junction nucleotides: 4. The germline V gene encodes CDR1 LGHDT and CDR2 YNNKEL (reference sequence). The CDR3 totals 14 residues. For this clone: Its specificity is not known.

Sample: peripheral blood, taken in a trial of Ad26.COV2.S vaccine versus placebo. This clonotype was obtained from a person aged 18 to 65 who received the Ad26.COV2.S COVID-19 vaccine or a placebo. This rearrangement joins TRBV3-1 (or the pseudogene TRBV3-2) to TRBJ2-5; 9 nucleotides match TRBD1. The CDR3 sequence is CASSRTDRGETQYF. In DNA, the CDR3 is TGTGCCAGCAGCCGGACGGACAGGGGAGAGACCCAGTACTTC.